These T cell receptor beta chains were read from a single sample in a study of OX40 agonist ivuxolimab in advanced cancers. Sequencing used immunoSEQ multiplex PCR; TCRdb keeps in-frame clones, though not all of them. The sample lists roughly 21,000 clones; 88% were seen once. The source was CD4+ or CD8+ T cells sorted from blood, collected in a trial of the OX40 agonist ivuxolimab. These receptors originate from an adult with an advanced solid tumor such as melanoma, head and neck, liver or kidney cancer. Each CDR3 is given with its conserved first and last residue. The D gene is left open where the match is weak. Some rows have no size entry. The others give once, few or many, or a class for an expanded clone.

j_call,v_call,clone_size,d_call,cdr3_aa,cdr3_nt
TRBJ1-2,TRBV9,-,-,CASSGDYGYTF,TGTGCCAGCAGCGGAGACTATGGCTACACCTTC
TRBJ2-1,TRBV12-5,once,-,CASGLALTQEQFF,TGTGCTAGTGGTTTGGCTCTGACACAAGAGCAGTTCTTC
TRBJ2-3,TRBV6-4,few,TRBD2,CASSDFGAGGSDTQYF,TGTGCCAGCAGTGACTTCGGAGCGGGGGGCTCAGATACGCAGTATTTT
TRBJ2-1,TRBV18,-,-,CASSQTGLRNEQFF,TGTGCCAGCTCACAAACAGGTCTGCGCAATGAGCAGTTCTTC
TRBJ1-1,TRBV7-9,-,-,CASSLERVGLTEAFF,TGTGCCAGCAGCTTAGAGAGGGTAGGGCTCACTGAAGCTTTCTTT
TRBJ2-1,TRBV6-6,-,-,CASSYGEEQFF,TGTGCCAGCAGTTATGGGGAGGAGCAGTTCTTC
TRBJ1-1,TRBV11-2,-,-,CASSPRTANTEAFF,TGTGCCAGCAGCCCGCGGACGGCGAACACTGAAGCTTTCTTT
TRBJ1-1,TRBV2,-,-,CAGTGGETEAFF,TGTGCAGGGACGGGGGGGGAGACTGAAGCTTTCTTT
TRBJ2-7,TRBV4-1,-,-,CASSPRGAVPYEQYF,TGCGCCAGCAGCCCCCGGGGTGCGGTCCCCTACGAGCAGTACTTC
TRBJ2-7,TRBV6-1,-,-,CASSGHRSYEQYF,TGTGCCAGCAGTGGGCATCGCTCCTACGAGCAGTACTTC
TRBJ2-3,TRBV27,-,TRBD1,CASSFFEGADTQYF,TGTGCCAGCAGTTTTTTCGAGGGGGCGGATACGCAGTATTTT
TRBJ1-5,TRBV9,-,TRBD1,CASSVQGEEPQHF,TGTGCCAGCAGCGTCCAGGGGGAGGAGCCCCAGCATTTT
TRBJ2-1,TRBV27,-,-,CASSLGNNEQFF,TGTGCCAGCAGTCTCGGGAACAATGAGCAGTTCTTC
TRBJ2-5,TRBV4-1,-,TRBD2,CASSQDKVGLAGGPQETQYF,TGCGCCAGCAGCCAAGATAAGGTGGGACTAGCGGGGGGGCCTCAAGAGACCCAGTACTTC
TRBJ1-4,TRBV6-6,-,-,CASSYSSRGEKLFF,TGTGCCAGCAGTTACTCGTCCAGGGGAGAAAAACTGTTTTTT
TRBJ2-2,TRBV6-6,-,-,CASSMNTGELFF,TGTGCCAGCTCAATGAACACCGGGGAGCTGTTTTTT
TRBJ2-3,TRBV14,once,TRBD2,CASSLPRGLAGLSDTQYF,TGTGCCAGCAGCCTTCCTAGGGGACTAGCGGGACTCTCAGATACGCAGTATTTT
TRBJ1-1,TRBV11-2,once,-,CASSSRGAEAFF,TGTGCCAGCAGCTCAAGGGGAGCTGAAGCTTTCTTT
TRBJ2-5,TRBV10-3,-,TRBD1,CATGDRGGETQYF,TGTGCCACCGGGGACAGGGGAGGGGAGACCCAGTACTTC
TRBJ2-7,TRBV4-1,-,-,CASSQDRTYKGEQYF,TGCGCCAGCAGCCAAGACCGGACATATAAGGGCGAGCAGTACTTC
TRBJ2-3,TRBV5-1,-,-,CASSPTTLRSSTDTQYF,TGCGCCAGCAGCCCGACTACTTTGCGGAGTAGCACAGATACGCAGTATTTT
TRBJ1-4,TRBV29-1,-,-,CSGRTAEEKLFF,TGCAGCGGAAGGACAGCGGAGGAAAAACTGTTTTTT
TRBJ1-5,TRBV28,-,-,CASSLRQPYSNQPQHF,TGTGCCAGCAGTTTACGACAGCCATATAGCAATCAGCCCCAGCATTTT